This T cell receptor (beta chain) was captured in a study of response to subunit inactivated influenza vaccine. TCRdb passed the RT-PCR reads through MiXCR, listing each CDR3 protein once. The sample includes 600,000 to 850,000 distinct CDR3 sequences, around 15% of them seen just once. This CDR3 has 10 amino acids. Germline V gene data show CDR1 as GTSNPN and CDR2 as SVGIG (reference sequence). V was shortened by 3 bases and J by 9 bases, with 9 bases between the two germline ends. The genes are TRBV30 and TRBJ2-7; D gene unclear. The sequences come from PBMCs from blood, collected 14 to 15 days before vaccination. The TCR originated in a man aged 45-60 years who received an inactivated influenza vaccine. CDR3 sequence reads: CAWSGSGQYF. CDR3 nucleotide sequence: TGTGCCTGGAGCGGATCAGGGCAGTACTTC.